These 5 T cell receptor beta chains were all obtained from the same sample, sequenced in a study of cytomegalovirus exposure and HLA in healthy donors. The PCR ran on 60 Vbeta and 13 Jbeta primers. Clones were read by immunoSEQ multiplex PCR, and TCRdb kept only the in-frame ones, dropping some. The sample includes about 110,000 clones, over 60% of them seen just once. Sequenced material: PBMCs. The origin of the receptors is a woman aged 60-70 years in good health and CMV-seropositive.

CDR3 loop: CASNGSPSADTQYF. DNA for the CDR3: TGTGCCAGCAACGGGAGCCCCTCGGCGGATACGCAGTATTTT. V gene TRBV9 combines with J gene TRBJ2-3; D may be TRBD2 (6 bases). The length of the CDR3 is 14 residues. Germline-derived CDR1 and CDR2 are SGDLS and YYNGEE. Trimming shortened V by 6 bases and J by 6 bases, and 17 bases separated the two germline ends.

The rearrangement links TRBV7-9 to TRBJ2-3; 8 bases agree with TRBD1. This CDR3 has 15 residues. Germline V CDR1 and CDR2: SEHNR, FQNEAQ (reference sequence). After removal of 6 bases from V and 2 bases from J, the junction contained 7 bases not matched to a gene. CDR3 sequence: CASSSTGVFTDTQYF. The DNA for the CDR3 is TGTGCCAGCAGTTCGACAGGGGTCTTCACAGATACGCAGTATTTT.

This clone was seen a few times. This chain uses TRBV9 with TRBJ2-2, with TRBD1 identical over 8 bases. Germline V gene sequence: CDR1 SGDLS, CDR2 YYNGEE. The CDR3 is 16 amino acids. Losses at the gene ends were 0 bases for V and 3 bases for J; bases not matched to a gene: 4. The CDR3 sequence is CASSVAAGGHTGELFF. CDR3 nucleotide sequence: TGTGCCAGCAGCGTAGCCGCAGGGGGCCACACCGGGGAGCTGTTTTTT. Together with reference TRBV9 and TRBJ2-2, the CDR3 gives the full variable domain: DSGVTQTPKHLITATGQRVTLRCSPRSGDLSVYWYQQSLDQGLQFLIQYYNGEERAKGNILERFSAQQFPDLHSELNLSSLELGDSALYFCASSVAAGGHTGELFFGEGSRLTVL.

The rearrangement joins TRBV7-2 to TRBJ1-3, with a weak D call TRBD1 (6 bases). Trimming stripped 5 bases from V and 5 bases from J, with 16 bases between. This CDR3 is 15 amino acids long. The germline V gene encodes CDR1 SGHTA and CDR2 FQGNSA. The CDR3 nucleotides read TGTGCCAGCAGCCCTATATGGGACATCCGAAACACCATATATTTT. Translated, it gives CASSPIWDIRNTIYF.

The chain uses TRBV7-9 and TRBJ2-1; a possible D gene is TRBD1 (5 bases). The CDR3 is 15 amino acids. The germline CDR1 and CDR2 sequences are SEHNR and FQNEAQ (reference sequence). The V end was cut by 5 bases, the J end by 8 bases, with 19 bases between. The CDR3 protein is CASSPVGLRVYEQFF. DNA for the CDR3: TGTGCCAGCAGCCCCGTGGGGCTCCGAGTCTATGAGCAGTTCTTC.